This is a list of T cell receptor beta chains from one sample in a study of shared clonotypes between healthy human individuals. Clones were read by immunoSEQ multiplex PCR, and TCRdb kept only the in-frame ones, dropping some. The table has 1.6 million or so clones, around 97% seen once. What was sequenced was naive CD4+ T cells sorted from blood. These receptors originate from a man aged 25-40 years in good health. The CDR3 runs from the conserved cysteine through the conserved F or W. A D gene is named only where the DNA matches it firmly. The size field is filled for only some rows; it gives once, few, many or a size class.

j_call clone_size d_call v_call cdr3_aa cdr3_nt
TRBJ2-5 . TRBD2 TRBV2 CASVAGGPQETQYF TGTGCCAGCGTAGCGGGGGGCCCTCAAGAGACCCAGTACTTC
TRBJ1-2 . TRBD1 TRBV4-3 CASSHLGGRGNNYGYTF TGCGCCAGCAGCCACCTAGGGGGCAGGGGAAATAACTATGGCTACACCTTC
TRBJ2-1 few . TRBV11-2 CASTPFDEQFF TGTGCCAGCACCCCCTTTGATGAGCAGTTCTTC
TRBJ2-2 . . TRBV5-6 CASSLVASAGELFF TGTGCCAGCAGCTTGGTAGCCTCCGCCGGGGAGCTGTTTTTT
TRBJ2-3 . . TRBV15 CATSRAGTDTQYF TGTGCCACCAGCAGAGCGGGCACAGATACGCAGTATTTT
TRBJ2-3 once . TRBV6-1 CASSVRGVGSTDTQYF TGTGCCAGCAGTGTCAGGGGGGTGGGGAGCACAGATACGCAGTATTTT
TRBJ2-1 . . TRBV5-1 CASSLELGAVNEQFF TGCGCCAGCAGCTTGGAACTGGGGGCGGTTAATGAGCAGTTCTTC
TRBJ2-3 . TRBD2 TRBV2 CASSSGLASTQYF TGTGCCAGCAGCTCGGGACTAGCATCTACGCAGTATTTT
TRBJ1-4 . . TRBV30 CAWRGANEKLFF TGTGCCTGGAGGGGGGCTAATGAAAAACTGTTTTTT
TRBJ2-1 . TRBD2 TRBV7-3 CASSTTSGSYNEQFF TGTGCCAGCAGCACTACTAGCGGGAGCTACAATGAGCAGTTCTTC
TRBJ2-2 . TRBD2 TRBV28 CASSSSGLAPATGELFF TGTGCCAGCAGTTCGTCAGGACTAGCTCCGGCCACCGGGGAGCTGTTTTTT
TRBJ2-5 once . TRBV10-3 CAISEPTQYQETQYF TGTGCCATCAGTGAGCCGACCCAGTACCAAGAGACCCAGTACTTC
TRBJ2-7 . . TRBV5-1 CASSTGQVRYEQYF TGCGCCAGCAGCACCGGCCAGGTTCGCTACGAGCAGTACTTC
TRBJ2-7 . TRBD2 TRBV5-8 CASSLEAGGRLGEQYF TGTGCCAGCAGCTTGGAGGCGGGAGGGCGCCTGGGTGAGCAGTACTTC
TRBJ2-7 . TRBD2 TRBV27 CASSAQPFTGFIAGETYEQYF TGTGCCAGCAGTGCCCAGCCATTTACAGGATTTATAGCGGGCGAAACCTACGAGCAGTACTTC
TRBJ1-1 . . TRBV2 CAGQIGGVTEAFF TGTGCCGGACAAATCGGGGGGGTGACTGAAGCTTTCTTT
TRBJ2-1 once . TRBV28 CASSPTVYEQFF TGTGCCAGCAGTCCGACCGTATATGAGCAGTTCTTC
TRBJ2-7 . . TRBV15 CATSRDTGPYEQYF TGTGCCACCAGCAGAGATACAGGACCCTACGAGCAGTACTTC
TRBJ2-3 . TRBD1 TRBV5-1 CASSLTGANTDTQYF TGCGCCAGCAGCTTGACAGGGGCAAACACAGATACGCAGTATTTT
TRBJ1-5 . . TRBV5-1 CASTGNGGNQPQHF TGCGCCAGCACAGGAAACGGGGGCAATCAGCCCCAGCATTTT
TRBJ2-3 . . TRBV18 CASSPKSGSTDTQYF TGTGCCAGCTCACCAAAAAGCGGTAGCACAGATACGCAGTATTTT
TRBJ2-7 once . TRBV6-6 CASSPIQRAPGHEQYF TGTGCCAGCAGTCCAATACAGCGTGCCCCAGGGCACGAGCAGTACTTC
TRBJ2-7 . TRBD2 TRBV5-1 CASSLGLAGDEQYF TGCGCCAGCAGCTTGGGACTAGCGGGGGACGAGCAGTACTTC
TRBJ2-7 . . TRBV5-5 CASRAAHSYEQYF TGTGCCAGCAGGGCGGCTCATTCCTACGAGCAGTACTTC
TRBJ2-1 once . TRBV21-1 CATLLNYNEQFF TGTGCCACCTTACTAAACTACAATGAGCAGTTCTTC
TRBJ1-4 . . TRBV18 CASSPWIIGANEKLFF TGTGCCAGCTCCCCCTGGATTATTGGAGCGAATGAAAAACTGTTTTTT